A single sample gave rise to the 9 T cell receptor beta chains below, sequenced in a study of glioma-infiltrating T cells after dendritic cell vaccination. Generated by immunoSEQ multiplex PCR, the TCRdb table keeps only in-frame clones and is missing some. The table records more than 20,000 clones, less than 85% of them present only once. Sequenced material: blood, taken before dendritic cell vaccination. These receptors all stem from a human donor with glioblastoma.

V is TRBV30 and J is TRBJ1-1; a weak D match, TRBD1 (5 bases). The CDR3 has 11 residues. Trimming left V 3 bases short and J 8 bases short, with 10 bases between. Germline V gene lookup returns CDR1 GTSNPN and CDR2 SVGIG (reference sequence). CDR3 in DNA: TGTGCCTGGAGAGTCAGGGTCGAAGCTTTCTTT. Its translation is CAWRVRVEAFF.

This clone appeared once. The rearrangement joins TRBV5-1 to TRBJ1-3; TRBD1 agrees at 9 bases. CDR1 is SGHRS and CDR2 is YFSETQ in the germline V gene. V lost 1 base to trimming and J lost 5 bases; unmatched junction nucleotides: 13. This CDR3 is 18 amino acids long. Here the CDR3 DNA reads TGCGCCAGCAGCTTGTTGCTGACAGGGGGATCTCTTAGAAACACCATATATTTT. This translates into CASSLLLTGGSLRNTIYF.

This clone was seen a handful of times. The rearrangement links TRBV28 to TRBJ1-2; maybe TRBD1 (6 bases). The CDR3 loop spans 15 amino acids. V lost 5 bases, J lost 4 bases, and 17 bases lay in between. CDR1 is MDHEN, CDR2 SYDVKM, per germline. The CDR3 DNA is TGTGCCAGCAGTGACCCGGGGGGCGGGCTCTATGGCTACACCTTC. It translates to CASSDPGGGLYGYTF.

V is TRBV6-6 and J is TRBJ2-7, with D perhaps matching TRBD1 (5 bases). The germline V gene has CDR1 MNHNY and CDR2 SVGAGI (reference sequence). V dropped 0 bases and J dropped 2 bases, with 14 bases sitting between them. This CDR3 has 16 residues. The chain's CDR3 is CASSYSLETAPYEQYF. The CDR3 DNA sequence: TGTGCCAGCAGTTACTCTCTAGAGACAGCTCCCTACGAGCAGTACTTC.

The chain couples TRBV5-1 to TRBJ2-3, with 7 bases matching TRBD2. V was pared by 3 bases and J by 0 bases, with 7 bases of the junction left unmatched. Germline values: CDR1 SGHRS, CDR2 YFSETQ. This CDR3 is 16 amino acids long. The CDR3: CASSYVGGSSTDTQYF. CDR3 nucleotide sequence: TGCGCCAGCAGCTACGTGGGAGGGAGTAGCACAGATACGCAGTATTTT.

The chain recombines TRBV30 with TRBJ1-1, with no clear D. Germline CDR1 is GTSNPN and CDR2 is SVGIG (reference sequence). This CDR3 has 13 residues. V lost 0 bases and J lost 0, with 5 bases in between. This chain's CDR3 is CAWSVLLNTEAFF. The CDR3 region has the DNA TGTGCCTGGAGTGTACTACTGAACACTGAAGCTTTCTTT.

The chain employs TRBV30 and TRBJ1-2; unclear D gene. The ends were cut back, 2 bases at V and 4 bases at J, with 14 bases in the middle. CDR3 length equals 14 residues. CDR1 is GTSNPN, CDR2 SVGIG, per germline (reference sequence). In nucleotides, the CDR3 is TGTGCCTGGAGTTTAGAGTCTCCTCGCTATGGCTACACCTTC. It encodes CAWSLESPRYGYTF.

This chain uses TRBV9 with TRBJ2-7, with TRBD2 matching 12 bases. The trim removed 0 bases at V and 0 bases at J, leaving 7 bases unmatched. Looked up from germline, CDR1 is SGDLS and CDR2 is YYNGEE. CDR3 length: 18 residues. CDR3 in DNA: TGTGCCAGCAGCGTAGCACCGGCGACTAGCGGGAGCTCCTACGAGCAGTACTTC. This codes for CASSVAPATSGSSYEQYF.

This chain links TRBV27 with TRBJ2-3; the match to TRBD1 covers 7 bases. Germline V gives CDR1 MNHEY, CDR2 SMNVEV (reference sequence). The trim removed 6 bases at V and 1 base at J, leaving 7 bases unmatched. This CDR3 region has 15 residues. CDR3 sequence (DNA): TGTGCCAGCAGCGACAGGGCGGTGGGCACAGATACGCAGTATTTT. Translating gives CASSDRAVGTDTQYF.